The clone carrying this T cell receptor (beta chain) came up many times. What it binds is not known. The sample originates from a study of T cells after yellow fever vaccination. Study-wide background: Researchers used SMART-Seq v4 Ultra Low Input to prepare fractions that had low cell numbers. Whole-study results and caveats: Any FACS-sorted repertoire could hold abundant clonotypes that contaminate it from the bulk population. A secondary response was less intense yet reached its peak sooner, at day 5 versus 15.

Per germline, CDR1 SGHTA and CDR2 FQGNSA. The V and J ends lost 8 bases and 5 bases respectively, with 3 bases between them. CDR3 length: 9 amino acids. Researchers made TCR cDNA using 5'RACE template switching, and this step added a universal primer site and UMIs. TCRdb passed the 5' RACE reads through MiXCR, listing each CDR3 protein once. In the table there are around 250,000 distinct CDR3 sequences, less than 9% of which are singletons. V is TRBV7-2 and J is TRBJ2-5; the D is unclear. The sample consisted of CD4+ T cells sorted from PBMCs, taken 15 days after the yellow fever booster vaccination. The sequence derives from a man aged 30 to 45 who received the YFV17D yellow fever vaccine. The DNA of the CDR3 is TGTGCCAGCGGCGAGACCCAGTACTTC. Residues: CASGETQYF.